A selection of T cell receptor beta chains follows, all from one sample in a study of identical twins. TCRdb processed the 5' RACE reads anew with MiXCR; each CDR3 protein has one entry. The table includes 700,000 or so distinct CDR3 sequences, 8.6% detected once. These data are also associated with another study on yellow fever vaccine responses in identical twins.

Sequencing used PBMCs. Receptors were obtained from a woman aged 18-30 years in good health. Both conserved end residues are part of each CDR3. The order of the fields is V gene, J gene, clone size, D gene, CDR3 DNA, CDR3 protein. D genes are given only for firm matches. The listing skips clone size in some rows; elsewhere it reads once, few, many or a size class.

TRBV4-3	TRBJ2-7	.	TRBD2	TGCGCCAGCAGCCAGGGACTAGCGGCTTCCTACGAGCAGTACTTC	CASSQGLAASYEQYF
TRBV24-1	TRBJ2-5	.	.	TGTGCCACCAGTGATTTTGGAGGGACGGGAGAGGGGACCCAGTACTTC	CATSDFGGTGEGTQYF
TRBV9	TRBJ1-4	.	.	TGTGCCAGCAGCGAGACCGGGACTTTAAATGAAAAACTGTTTTTT	CASSETGTLNEKLFF
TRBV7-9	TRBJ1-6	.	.	TGTGCCAGCAGCATCGGGGGGGGCTCCTATAATTCACCCCTCCACTTT	CASSIGGGSYNSPLHF
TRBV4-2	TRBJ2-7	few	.	TGTGCCAGCAGCCACCCAGGCGACGAGCAGTACTTC	CASSHPGDEQYF
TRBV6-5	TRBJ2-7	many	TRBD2	TGTGCCAGCAGTTTGGGACTAGCGGGAGGGTTCTACGAGCAGTACTTC	CASSLGLAGGFYEQYF
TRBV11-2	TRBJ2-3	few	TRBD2	TGTGCCAGCAGCCCCCTACGGCTAGCGGGGGGGCGGACAGATACGCAGTATTTT	CASSPLRLAGGRTDTQYF
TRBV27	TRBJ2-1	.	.	TGTGCCAGCAGTTTAGAGGCCCCTAGCTCCTACAATGAGCAGTTCTTC	CASSLEAPSSYNEQFF
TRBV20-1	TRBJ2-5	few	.	TGCAGTGCTAGAGAGGGACTGCTCAAGAAAGAGACCCAGTACTTC	CSAREGLLKKETQYF
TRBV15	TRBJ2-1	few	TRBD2	TGTGCCACCCGAGATGTACTAGCGGGAGCCTACAATGAGCAGTTCTTC	CATRDVLAGAYNEQFF
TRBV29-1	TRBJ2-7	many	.	TGCAGCGTCCGGGGTGGGAATATGGACGAGCAGTACTTC	CSVRGGNMDEQYF
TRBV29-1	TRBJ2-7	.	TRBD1	TGCAGCGTGGACTTGACAGGGGACTACGAGCAGTACTTC	CSVDLTGDYEQYF
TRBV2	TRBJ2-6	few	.	TGTGCCAGCACCGGGAAGGGGACCGGGGCCAACGTCCTGACTTTC	CASTGKGTGANVLTF
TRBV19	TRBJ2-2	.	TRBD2	TGTGCCAGTACCTCTTCGTCCGGCGGCGGGAGTATATTAGGGGAGCTGTTTTTT	CASTSSSGGGSILGELFF
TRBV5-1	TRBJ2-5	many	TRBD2	TGCGCCAGCAGCTCCGCAGGAGCGGGAGTAACCAGCCAAGAGACCCAGTACTTC	CASSSAGAGVTSQETQYF
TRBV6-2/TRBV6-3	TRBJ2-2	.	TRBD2	TGTGCCAGCAGTTACGTGAGCGGGGGAGGGGAGCTGTTTTTT	CASSYVSGGGELFF
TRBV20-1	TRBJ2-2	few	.	TGCAGTGCTATGCTATCTGTCGGGGAGCTGTTTTTT	CSAMLSVGELFF
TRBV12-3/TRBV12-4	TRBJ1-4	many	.	TGTGCCAGCAGTTTACATGAGTATAATGAAAAACTGTTTTTT	CASSLHEYNEKLFF
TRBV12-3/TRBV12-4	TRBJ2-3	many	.	TGTGCCAGCAGTTTAGGTCTGAATACGCAGTATTTT	CASSLGLNTQYF
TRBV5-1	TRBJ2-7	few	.	TGCGCCAGCAGCTTCCCCGGGCGAGACGAGCAGTACTTC	CASSFPGRDEQYF
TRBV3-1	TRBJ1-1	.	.	TGTGCCAGCAAGAACTCGGACAGATTGAACACTGAAGCTTTCTTT	CASKNSDRLNTEAFF
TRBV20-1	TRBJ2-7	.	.	TGCAGTGCTAGAGATTTGGGGTTAGGGGCCGAGCAGTACTTC	CSARDLGLGAEQYF
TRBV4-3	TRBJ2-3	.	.	TGCGCCAGCAGCCAATTCGGGAGTACAGATACGCAGTATTTT	CASSQFGSTDTQYF
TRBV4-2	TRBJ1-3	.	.	TGTGCCAGCAGCCAAGACCTGAGAAACACCATATATTTT	CASSQDLRNTIYF
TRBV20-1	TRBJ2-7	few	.	TGCAGTGCTAGAGTCGTTGGACAGACCGCCTACGAGCAGTACTTC	CSARVVGQTAYEQYF
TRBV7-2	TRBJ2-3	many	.	TGTGCCAGCAGCTTACGGATCACAGATACGCAGTATTTT	CASSLRITDTQYF
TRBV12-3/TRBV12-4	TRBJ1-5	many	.	TGTGCCAGCAGTAAGAGGGGAAAGGGGAGCAATCAGCCCCAGCATTTT	CASSKRGKGSNQPQHF
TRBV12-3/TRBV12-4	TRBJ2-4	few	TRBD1	TGTGCCAGCCGCCCGGGACAGCTAGCCAAAAACATTCAGTACTTC	CASRPGQLAKNIQYF
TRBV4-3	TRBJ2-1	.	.	TGCGCCAGCAGCCATTTGAAACGGGTTTACAATGAGCAGTTCTTC	CASSHLKRVYNEQFF
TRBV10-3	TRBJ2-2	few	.	TGTGCCATCAGTGAGGGGATCACCGGGGAGCTGTTTTTT	CAISEGITGELFF
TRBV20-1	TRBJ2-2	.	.	TGCAGTGCTAGGCCCCTGGGGCAGATCAACACCGGGGAGCTGTTTTTT	CSARPLGQINTGELFF
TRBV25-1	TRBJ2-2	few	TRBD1	TGTGCCAGCAGTGAAGGGCGGACAGGGGCCCTCACCGGGGAGCTGTTTTTT	CASSEGRTGALTGELFF
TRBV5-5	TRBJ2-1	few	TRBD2	TGTGCCAGCAGTCCGGGTGGACTAGCGGGATACGAGCAGTTCTTC	CASSPGGLAGYEQFF
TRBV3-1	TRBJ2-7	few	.	TGTGCCAGCAGCCAAGATGGTTCTTTGGCCCTCGAGCAGTACTTC	CASSQDGSLALEQYF
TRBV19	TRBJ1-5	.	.	TGTGCCAGTAGTATAAGACAGGGCAATCAGCCCCAGCATTTT	CASSIRQGNQPQHF
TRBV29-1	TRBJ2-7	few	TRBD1	TGCAGCGTGAATATACAGGGGATCGGCTACGAGCAGTACTTC	CSVNIQGIGYEQYF
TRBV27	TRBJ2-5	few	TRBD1	TGTGCCAGCAGTTTGACTATGGACAGGGTAGAGACCCAGTACTTC	CASSLTMDRVETQYF
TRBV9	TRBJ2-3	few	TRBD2	TGTGCCAGCAGCCCCGGGACTAGCGGGGGAGCTAGCACAGATACGCAGTATTTT	CASSPGTSGGASTDTQYF
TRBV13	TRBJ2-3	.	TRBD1	TGTGCCAGCAGTACCCAGGGGGTAAATACGCAGTATTTT	CASSTQGVNTQYF
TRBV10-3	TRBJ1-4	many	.	TGTGCCATCAGTGAGGGCCCCTTAACCCCAAGTATCGGAAAACTGTTTTTT	CAISEGPLTPSIGKLFF